The entry below gives a single T cell receptor (beta chain) sequence along with its context. The antigen is not known. J gave up 7 bases and V 4 bases, and 4 bases lay outside the gene matches. Germline CDR1 SQVTM, CDR2 ANQGSEA. This CDR3 region has 12 residues. This record comes from a study of T-cell memory formation after mild COVID-19. Study background: Each donor largely had its own TCR clusters. Study-level findings and limits: Specificity for SARS-CoV-2 was not confirmed among the second-wave clones peaking on day 37. The study found balanced CD4/CD8 in clones contracting day 15 to 85 and a CD4+ lean in later expanders.

TCRdb itself ran the 5' RACE reads through MiXCR, one entry per CDR3 protein. The sample includes more than 200,000 distinct CDR3 sequences, about 15% of them seen just once. The genes are TRBV29-1 and TRBJ2-1, with 7 bases matching TRBD1. Sequenced input: PBMCs or a T cell subset sorted from them (not recorded which). This receptor was obtained from a man younger than 30 who had mild COVID-19 (a few samples of this study predate the infection). Cell type and time point are not known. CDR3 sequence: CSVVGTVNEQFF. The CDR3 nucleotides are TGCAGCGTTGTCGGGACAGTTAATGAGCAGTTCTTC.